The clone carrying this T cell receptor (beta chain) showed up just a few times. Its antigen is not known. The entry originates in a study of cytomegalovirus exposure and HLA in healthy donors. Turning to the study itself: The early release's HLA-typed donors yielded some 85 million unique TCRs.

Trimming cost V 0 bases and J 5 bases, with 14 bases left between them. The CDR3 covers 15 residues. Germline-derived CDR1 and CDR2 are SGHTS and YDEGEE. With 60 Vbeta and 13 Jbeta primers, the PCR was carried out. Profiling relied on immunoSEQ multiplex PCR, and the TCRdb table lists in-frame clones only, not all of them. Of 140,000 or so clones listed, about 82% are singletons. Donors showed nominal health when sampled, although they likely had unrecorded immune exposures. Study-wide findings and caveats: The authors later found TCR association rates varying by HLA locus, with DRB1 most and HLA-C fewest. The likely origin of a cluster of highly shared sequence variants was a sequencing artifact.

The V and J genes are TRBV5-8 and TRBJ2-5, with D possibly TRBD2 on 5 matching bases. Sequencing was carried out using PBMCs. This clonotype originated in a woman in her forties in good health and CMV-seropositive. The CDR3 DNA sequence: TGTGCCAGCAGCTTGGGCCAATCGGGAACGGAGACCCAGTACTTC. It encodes CASSLGQSGTETQYF.